A selection of T cell receptor beta chains follows, all from one sample in a study of CD8 T cells in ankylosing spondylitis. TCRdb used MiXCR to reprocess the 5' RACE reads, holding one entry per CDR3 protein. The sample holds under 250,000 distinct CDR3 sequences, about 10% seen once. Sequenced sample: blood, either unsorted or a sorted T cell fraction (not recorded which). Source of these receptors: a male donor with ankylosing spondylitis or in good health (not recorded which). Both conserved end residues are part of each CDR3. Each record gives: J gene, V gene, clone size, CDR3 protein. Part of the rows lack a size; the others show once, few, many or a class for expanded clones.

J: TRBJ2-2
V: TRBV24-1
size: many
CDR3: CATSDPGLRPGELFF

J: TRBJ2-6
V: TRBV25-1
size: many
CDR3: CASGLAGASSGANVLTF

J: TRBJ1-1
V: TRBV18
size: .
CDR3: CASSPPLGGNTEAFF

J: TRBJ2-1
V: TRBV6-5
size: many
CDR3: CASTHPGGEQFF

J: TRBJ1-2
V: TRBV12-3/TRBV12-4
size: .
CDR3: CASSGGGYGYTF

J: TRBJ1-5
V: TRBV5-1
size: many
CDR3: CASSRDRMFWHF

J: TRBJ1-4
V: TRBV30
size: many
CDR3: CAWSRDRGSNEKLFF

J: TRBJ2-7
V: TRBV6-1
size: .
CDR3: CASRTGFGSYEQYF

J: TRBJ1-1
V: TRBV5-1
size: few
CDR3: CASSLEGGRNTEAFF

J: TRBJ1-6
V: TRBV6-4
size: .
CDR3: CASRDSNSQYTSYNSPLHF

J: TRBJ1-2
V: TRBV4-1
size: .
CDR3: CASSQGPGNLNYGYTF

J: TRBJ1-1
V: TRBV2
size: many
CDR3: CASSDRGMTTEAFF

J: TRBJ2-1
V: TRBV4-1
size: .
CDR3: CASSQATPYNEQFF

J: TRBJ1-6
V: TRBV25-1
size: many
CDR3: CASSFQGSPLHF

J: TRBJ1-2
V: TRBV29-1
size: many
CDR3: CSVRGLDGYTF

J: TRBJ2-1
V: TRBV5-1
size: many
CDR3: CASSSAGGEQFF

J: TRBJ1-3
V: TRBV7-6
size: many
CDR3: CASSLEGGSSGNTIYF

J: TRBJ2-5
V: TRBV7-9
size: .
CDR3: CASRAPLTVYQETQYF

J: TRBJ2-1
V: TRBV20-1
size: many
CDR3: CSARAPPGNEQFF

J: TRBJ2-5
V: TRBV2
size: many
CDR3: CATLNGETQYF

J: TRBJ2-5
V: TRBV5-1
size: many
CDR3: CASSPQSTSVLQETQYF

J: TRBJ2-7
V: TRBV5-1
size: .
CDR3: CASSFYQTPLSYEQYF

J: TRBJ2-3
V: TRBV5-5
size: many
CDR3: CASSLAGLAEFDTQYF

J: TRBJ2-1
V: TRBV3-1
size: many
CDR3: CASSQDLGGYEQFF

J: TRBJ1-3
V: TRBV9
size: many
CDR3: CASSVTGTSGNTIYF

J: TRBJ1-6
V: TRBV7-2
size: few
CDR3: CASSLDGPGALHF

J: TRBJ2-1
V: TRBV5-1
size: many
CDR3: CASSLRTDNEQFF

J: TRBJ2-3
V: TRBV7-2
size: many
CDR3: CASRSQDTDTQYF

J: TRBJ1-5
V: TRBV5-1
size: many
CDR3: CASSYTGDQPQHF

J: TRBJ2-1
V: TRBV7-6
size: few
CDR3: CASSPRTGTPEFF

J: TRBJ1-6
V: TRBV10-1
size: few
CDR3: CASSRTGEGSPLHF

J: TRBJ2-7
V: TRBV20-1
size: many
CDR3: CSAIRLAGVREQYF

J: TRBJ2-1
V: TRBV12-3/TRBV12-4
size: many
CDR3: CASSLRSGTSGGYEQFF

J: TRBJ2-1
V: TRBV5-1
size: many
CDR3: CARRKNEQFF

J: TRBJ2-7
V: TRBV12-5
size: many
CDR3: CASGLAGITSYEQYF

J: TRBJ1-2
V: TRBV9
size: many
CDR3: CASSKLGTDVYGYTF

J: TRBJ2-7
V: TRBV20-1
size: many
CDR3: CSAVVYEQYF

J: TRBJ2-7
V: TRBV3-1
size: many
CDR3: CASSPTGPGEQYF

J: TRBJ2-7
V: TRBV27
size: many
CDR3: CASSLIRDRGNEQYF

J: TRBJ2-1
V: TRBV7-8
size: many
CDR3: CASSSRDSSPEQFF

J: TRBJ2-3
V: TRBV28
size: many
CDR3: CASCGGAGTDTQYF

J: TRBJ1-1
V: TRBV20-1
size: many
CDR3: CSAPKGGGVPEAFF

J: TRBJ1-1
V: TRBV12-3/TRBV12-4
size: many
CDR3: CASRHRGLTEAFF

J: TRBJ2-3
V: TRBV10-3
size: many
CDR3: CAISESITSGRPITDTQYF

J: TRBJ2-3
V: TRBV20-1
size: .
CDR3: CSARVPRSLATQYF

J: TRBJ2-7
V: TRBV7-2
size: many
CDR3: CASSRRGYEQYF

J: TRBJ2-7
V: TRBV12-3/TRBV12-4
size: many
CDR3: CASSEVGGAEQYF

J: TRBJ1-2
V: TRBV18
size: .
CDR3: CASSYNPKVKTGRVANYGYTF